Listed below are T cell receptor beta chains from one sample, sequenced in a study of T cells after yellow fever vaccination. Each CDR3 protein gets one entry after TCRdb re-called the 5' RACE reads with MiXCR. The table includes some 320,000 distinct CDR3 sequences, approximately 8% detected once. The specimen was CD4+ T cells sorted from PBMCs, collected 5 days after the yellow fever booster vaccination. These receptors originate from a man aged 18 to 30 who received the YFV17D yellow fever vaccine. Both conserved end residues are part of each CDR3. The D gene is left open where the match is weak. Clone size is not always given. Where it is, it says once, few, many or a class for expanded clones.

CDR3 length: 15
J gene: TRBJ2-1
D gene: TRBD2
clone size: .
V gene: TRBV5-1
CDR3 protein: CASSSSGTSGGEQFF
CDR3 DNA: TGCGCCAGCAGCTCGTCCGGGACTAGCGGGGGCGAGCAGTTCTTC

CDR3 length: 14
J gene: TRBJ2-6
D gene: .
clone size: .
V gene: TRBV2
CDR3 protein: CASKTTSGANVLTF
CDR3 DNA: TGTGCCAGCAAGACTACCTCTGGGGCCAACGTCCTGACTTTC

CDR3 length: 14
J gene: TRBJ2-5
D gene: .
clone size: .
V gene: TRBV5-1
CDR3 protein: CASSIRSNQETQYF
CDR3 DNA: TGCGCCAGCAGCATCCGTAGCAACCAAGAGACCCAGTACTTC

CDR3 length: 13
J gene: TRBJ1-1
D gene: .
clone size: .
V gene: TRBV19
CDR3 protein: CASMGGWNTEAFF
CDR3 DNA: TGTGCCAGTATGGGGGGGTGGAACACTGAAGCTTTCTTT

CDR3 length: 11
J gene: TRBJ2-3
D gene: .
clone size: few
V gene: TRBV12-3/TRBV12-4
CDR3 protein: CASIVGDTQYF
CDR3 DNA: TGTGCCAGCATCGTGGGAGATACGCAGTATTTT

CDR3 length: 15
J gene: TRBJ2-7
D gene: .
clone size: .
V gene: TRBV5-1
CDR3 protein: CASSPGGQRLEEQYF
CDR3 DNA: TGCGCCAGCAGCCCGGGGGGACAGCGCTTGGAGGAGCAGTACTTC

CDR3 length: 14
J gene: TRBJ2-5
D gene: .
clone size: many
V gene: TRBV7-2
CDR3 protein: CASSAAGAQETQYF
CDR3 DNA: TGTGCCAGCAGCGCCGCGGGGGCCCAAGAGACCCAGTACTTC

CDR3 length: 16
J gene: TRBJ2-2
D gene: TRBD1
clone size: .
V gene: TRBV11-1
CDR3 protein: CASSVGQGSSAGELFF
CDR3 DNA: TGTGCCAGCAGCGTAGGACAGGGCTCGAGCGCCGGGGAGCTGTTTTTT

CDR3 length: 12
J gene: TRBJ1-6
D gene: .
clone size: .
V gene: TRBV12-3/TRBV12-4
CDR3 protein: CASSFRPLPLHF
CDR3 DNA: TGTGCCAGCAGTTTCCGCCCATTACCCCTCCACTTT

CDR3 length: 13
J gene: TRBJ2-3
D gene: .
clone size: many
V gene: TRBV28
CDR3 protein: CASSGGYTDTQYF
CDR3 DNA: TGTGCCAGCAGCGGGGGCTACACAGATACGCAGTATTTT

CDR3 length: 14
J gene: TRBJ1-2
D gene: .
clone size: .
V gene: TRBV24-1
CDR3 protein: CATTNDRIRRGYTF
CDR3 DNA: TGTGCCACCACCAACGACAGGATAAGACGTGGCTACACCTTC